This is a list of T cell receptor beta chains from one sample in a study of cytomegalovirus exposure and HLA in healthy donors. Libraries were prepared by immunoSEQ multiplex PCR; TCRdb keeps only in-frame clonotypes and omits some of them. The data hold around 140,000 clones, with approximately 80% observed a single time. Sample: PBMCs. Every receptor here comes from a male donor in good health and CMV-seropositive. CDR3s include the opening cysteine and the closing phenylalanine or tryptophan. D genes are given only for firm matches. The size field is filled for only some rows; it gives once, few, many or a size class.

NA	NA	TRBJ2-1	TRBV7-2	TGTGCCAGCAGCTTAGGTGGACTCCCTCTCCGTGAGCAGTTCTTC	CASSLGGLPLREQFF
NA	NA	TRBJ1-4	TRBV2	TGTGCCAGCAGTGAAGCGCTTACAGGGCTGGAAAAACTGTTTTTT	CASSEALTGLEKLFF
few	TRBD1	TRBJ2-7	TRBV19	TGTGCCACCCGGGACAGGGGCTACGAGCAGTACTTC	CATRDRGYEQYF
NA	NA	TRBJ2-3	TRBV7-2	TGTGCCAGCAGCACTAGCACAGATACGCAGTATTTT	CASSTSTDTQYF
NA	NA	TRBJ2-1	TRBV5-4	TGTGCCAGCAGCTTGGCAGGGTTAGATGGCAATGAGCAGTTCTTC	CASSLAGLDGNEQFF
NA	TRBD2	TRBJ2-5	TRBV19	TGTGCCAGTAGTAAAAGGGGACTAGCGGCGAATCAAGAGACCCAGTACTTC	CASSKRGLAANQETQYF
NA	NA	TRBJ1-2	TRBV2	TGTGCCAGCATCCTAGGACATGCGGGCTACACCTTC	CASILGHAGYTF
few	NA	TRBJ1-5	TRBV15	TGTGCCACCAGCAGAGTCTCAGGGAACCAGCCCCAGCATTTT	CATSRVSGNQPQHF
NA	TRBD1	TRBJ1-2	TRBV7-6	TGTGCCAGCAGCTTAGTCGGACAGGGACTTACAGCTAACTATGGCTACACCTTC	CASSLVGQGLTANYGYTF
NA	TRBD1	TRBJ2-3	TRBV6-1	TGTGCCAGCAGTGAGAGGGACAGGGGAGTAACAGATACGCAGTATTTT	CASSERDRGVTDTQYF
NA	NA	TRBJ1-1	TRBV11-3	TGTGCCAGCAGCCGTGGACAGACAGACACTGAAGCTTTCTTT	CASSRGQTDTEAFF
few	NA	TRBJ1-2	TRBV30	TGTGCCTTACAGGGCAGCGGCATATCTAACTATGGCTACACCTTC	CALQGSGISNYGYTF
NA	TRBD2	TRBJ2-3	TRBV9	TGTGCCAGCAGCGGGAAACTAGCGGGGTCAGATACGCAGTATTTT	CASSGKLAGSDTQYF
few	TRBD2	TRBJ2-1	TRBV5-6	TGTGCCAGCGGCTCTAGGCGGGAGGGAAGCACTGAGCAGTTCTTC	CASGSRREGSTEQFF
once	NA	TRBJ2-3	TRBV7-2	TGTGCCAGCAGCACACCTCGTGCGGGGGCAAAGGTAACAGATACGCAGTATTTT	CASSTPRAGAKVTDTQYF
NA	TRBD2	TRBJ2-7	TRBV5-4	TGTGCCAGCAGCCCTGGGGGGAGCGGGAGGGCCTACGAGCAGTACTTC	CASSPGGSGRAYEQYF
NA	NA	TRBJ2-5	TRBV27	TGTGCCAGCAGTTCTGCAGGGCGAGGCGAGACCCAGTACTTC	CASSSAGRGETQYF
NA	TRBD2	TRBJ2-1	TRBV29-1	TGCAGCGTTGTGGGAGCGGGGGGAAATGAGCAGTTCTTC	CSVVGAGGNEQFF
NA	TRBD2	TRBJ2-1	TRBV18	TGTGCCAGCTCACCCATTAGCGGGGGCTCCTACAATGAGCAGTTCTTC	CASSPISGGSYNEQFF
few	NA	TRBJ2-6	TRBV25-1	TGTGCCAGCGGGGAGGAGACAGGGTCCCACTCTGGGGCCAACGTCCTGACTTTC	CASGEETGSHSGANVLTF
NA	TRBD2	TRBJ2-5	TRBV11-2	TGTGCCAGCAGCCTAACCCGGACTAGTTCTGAGACCCAGTACTTC	CASSLTRTSSETQYF
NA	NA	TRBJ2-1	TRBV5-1	TGCGCCAGCAGCGAAACCGGAGCCCCGTTCTACAATGAGCAGTTCTTC	CASSETGAPFYNEQFF
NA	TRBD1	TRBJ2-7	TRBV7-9	TGTGCCAGCAGCTCTCCGGGACAGGGGGCCCACGAGCAGTACTTC	CASSSPGQGAHEQYF
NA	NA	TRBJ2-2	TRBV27	TGTGCCAGCAGACCAACAGGGTTGACCACCGGGGAGCTGTTTTTT	CASRPTGLTTGELFF
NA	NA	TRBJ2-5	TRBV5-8	TGTGCCAGCAGCCCTAGGGAGACCCAGTACTTC	CASSPRETQYF
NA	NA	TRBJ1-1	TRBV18	TGTGCCAGCTCACCAAACAGGGAAATGAACACTGAAGCTTTCTTT	CASSPNREMNTEAFF
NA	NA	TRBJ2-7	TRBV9	TGTGCCAGCAGCCCACAGGGCGGGCAGGGGTTAAGCGAGCAGTACTTC	CASSPQGGQGLSEQYF
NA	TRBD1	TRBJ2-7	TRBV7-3	TGTGCCAGCAGCTTAATCCCAGGGGGCGAGCAGTACTTC	CASSLIPGGEQYF
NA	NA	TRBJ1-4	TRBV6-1	TGTGCCAGCAGCCCGACAGTTTCAACTAATGAAAAACTGTTTTTT	CASSPTVSTNEKLFF
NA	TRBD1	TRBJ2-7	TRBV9	TGTGCCAGCAGCACCCGGGACAGGGGTTCCGAGCAGTACTTC	CASSTRDRGSEQYF
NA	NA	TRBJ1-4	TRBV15	TGTGCCACCAGCAGAGGGTTACTCGACTTGCTGTTTTTT	CATSRGLLDLLFF
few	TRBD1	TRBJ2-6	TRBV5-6	TGTGCCAGCAGCTTTACCCAGGGGGACGGGGCCAACGTCCTGACTTTC	CASSFTQGDGANVLTF
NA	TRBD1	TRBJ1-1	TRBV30	TGTGCCTGGAGTCACAGGGGGCGGTCCCCTGAAGCTTTCTTT	CAWSHRGRSPEAFF
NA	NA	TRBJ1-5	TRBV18	TGTGCCAGCTCACCACAGACAGCGTATAGCAGTCAGCCCCAGCATTTT	CASSPQTAYSSQPQHF
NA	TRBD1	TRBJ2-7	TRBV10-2	TGCGCCAGCAGCCCCGGGACAGGGGGAACCTACGAGCAGTACTTC	CASSPGTGGTYEQYF
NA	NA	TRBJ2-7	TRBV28	TGTGCCAGCAGTTTATGGCTGGGGGCAGCCTACGAGCAGTACTTC	CASSLWLGAAYEQYF
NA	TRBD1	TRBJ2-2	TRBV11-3	TGTGCCAGCAGTCCTTCGACAGGGAGTGCCACCGGGGAGCTGTTTTTT	CASSPSTGSATGELFF
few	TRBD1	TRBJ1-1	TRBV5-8	TGTGCCAGCAGCTTCGGACAGGGCTGGACTGAAGCTTTCTTT	CASSFGQGWTEAFF
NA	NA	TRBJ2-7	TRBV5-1	TGCGCCAGCAGCTTGGGACAGCAGTACGAGCAGTACTTC	CASSLGQQYEQYF
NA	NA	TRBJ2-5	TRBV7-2	TGTGCCAGCAGCTTAGGGTGGCGCAGGGGAGAGACCCAGTACTTC	CASSLGWRRGETQYF